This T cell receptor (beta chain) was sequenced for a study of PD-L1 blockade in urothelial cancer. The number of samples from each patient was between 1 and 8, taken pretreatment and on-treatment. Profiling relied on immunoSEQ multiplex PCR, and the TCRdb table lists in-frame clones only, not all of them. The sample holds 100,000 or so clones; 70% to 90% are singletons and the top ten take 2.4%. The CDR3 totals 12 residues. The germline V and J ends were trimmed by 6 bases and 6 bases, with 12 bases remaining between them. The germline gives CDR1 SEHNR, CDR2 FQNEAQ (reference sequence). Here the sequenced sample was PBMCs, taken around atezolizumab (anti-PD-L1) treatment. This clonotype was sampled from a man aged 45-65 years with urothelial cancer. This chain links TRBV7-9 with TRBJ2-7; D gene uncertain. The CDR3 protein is CASRPQEGEQYF. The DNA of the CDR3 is TGTGCCAGCAGACCTCAGGAAGGCGAGCAGTACTTC.